The rows below give T cell receptor beta chains drawn from one sample of a study of blood T cell repertoires in COVID-19. This table comes from immunoSEQ multiplex PCR, and its TCRdb copy is limited to in-frame clones, with some not included. The profile shows more than 250,000 clones, 92% of them singletons. Sequenced sample: PBMCs or T cells enriched from blood (not recorded which). All receptors derive from a woman aged 30 to 39 who had recovered from COVID-19. Each CDR3 is given with its conserved first and last residue. D genes are given only for firm matches. Clone size is stated in some rows and not others, as once, few, many or a class when expanded.

TRBV12-3/TRBV12-4	TRBJ2-7	TRBD1	.	TGTGCCAGCAGTTTCGGACAGGGGTACGAGCAGTACTTC	CASSFGQGYEQYF
TRBV27	TRBJ1-5	.	.	TGTGCCAGCAGTTTATCGGGGAGGCTGGAGCCCCAGCATTTT	CASSLSGRLEPQHF
TRBV29-1	TRBJ2-1	TRBD1	.	TGCAGCGCACAGGGGAACAATGAGCAGTTCTTC	CSAQGNNEQFF
TRBV19	TRBJ2-3	.	.	TGTGCCAGTAGTATCGCCAGACGGGGAGATACGCAGTATTTT	CASSIARRGDTQYF
TRBV12-3/TRBV12-4	TRBJ2-3	TRBD2	once	TGTGCCAGCAGTCGCGGGGGGCACGGGCAGTATTTT	CASSRGGHGQYF
TRBV29-1	TRBJ1-5	.	.	TGCAGCGTTGACTCCGGGAAAGGTCAGCCCCAGCATTTT	CSVDSGKGQPQHF
TRBV3-1/TRBV3-2	TRBJ2-7	TRBD2	.	TGTGCCAGCAGCCAAGCTAGTCCCCCCAGACTAGCGGCTTCCTACGAGCAGTACTTC	CASSQASPPRLAASYEQYF
TRBV28	TRBJ2-2	TRBD2	.	TGTGCCCACGGACTAGTGGGCACCGGGGAGCTGTTTTTT	CAHGLVGTGELFF
TRBV3-1/TRBV3-2	TRBJ1-1	.	.	TGTGCCAGCAGCCACCACAGGGCTTCGAACACTGAAGCTTTCTTT	CASSHHRASNTEAFF
TRBV5-4	TRBJ2-2	.	few	TGTGCCAGCAGCCAAGGTTTGGGGGGAAGGAACACCGGGGAGCTGTTTTTT	CASSQGLGGRNTGELFF
TRBV7-9	TRBJ2-5	.	.	TGTGCCAGCAGCTTAGCATCCGGAGCAGAGACCCAGTACTTC	CASSLASGAETQYF
TRBV15	TRBJ2-1	TRBD1	.	TGTGCCACCAGCAGAGATCCCCATTCGACAGGGTTTGGATCCTACAATGAGCAGTTCTTC	CATSRDPHSTGFGSYNEQFF
TRBV4-2	TRBJ1-1	TRBD1	.	TGTGCCAGCAGCCCGACAGGGTATGGCACTGAAGCTTTCTTT	CASSPTGYGTEAFF
TRBV28	TRBJ2-6	.	.	TGTGCCAGCAGTTCACATTCCAACGTCCTGACTTTC	CASSSHSNVLTF
TRBV3-1/TRBV3-2	TRBJ1-1	.	.	TGTGCCAGCAGCCAAACGTTACTAAAGGACACTGAAGCTTTCTTT	CASSQTLLKDTEAFF
TRBV5-1	TRBJ2-1	.	.	TGCGCCAGCAGCCCCTGGGACAGCGGGAATGAGCAGTTCTTC	CASSPWDSGNEQFF
TRBV24-1	TRBJ2-6	TRBD1	.	TGTGCCACCAGTGAGGGACAGGGGTATCCTGGGGCCAACGTCCTGACTTTC	CATSEGQGYPGANVLTF
TRBV20-1	TRBJ1-1	.	.	TGCAGTGCTAGTATTACAGCGAACACTGAAGCTTTCTTT	CSASITANTEAFF
TRBV28	TRBJ2-7	TRBD2	.	TGTGCCAGCAGGCGTGGGACTAGCGGGAGTAACGAGCAGTACTTC	CASRRGTSGSNEQYF
TRBV5-4	TRBJ2-7	TRBD2	.	TGTGCGCCTTGGACTAGCGGGAGGTACGAGCAGTACTTC	CAPWTSGRYEQYF
TRBV19	TRBJ2-1	TRBD1	once	TGTGCCAGTCGGTCCGGGACAGGGGGCCTACACCGCGTCAATGAGCAGTTCTTC	CASRSGTGGLHRVNEQFF
TRBV7-2	TRBJ2-1	TRBD1	.	TGTGCCAGCAGCTCAAGGACAGGGGGCAACAATGAGCAGTTCTTC	CASSSRTGGNNEQFF
TRBV20-1	TRBJ2-1	.	.	TGCAGTGCTAGCCCGGCGGATGAGCAGTTCTTC	CSASPADEQFF
TRBV28	TRBJ1-1	TRBD1	once	TGTGCCAGCAGAACAGGGGGGTACGGGGAAGCTTTCTTT	CASRTGGYGEAFF
TRBV4-3	TRBJ2-5	.	few	TGCGCCAGCAGCCAAGAGTACGGGAGCACTCAAGAGACCCAGTACTTC	CASSQEYGSTQETQYF
TRBV27	TRBJ2-3	.	.	TGTGCCAGCAGTTTAGAAGCTAGCCCAGATACGCAGTATTTT	CASSLEASPDTQYF
TRBV19	TRBJ2-2	TRBD2	.	TGTGCCAGTAGTATCCCCGCGGGAGGGGGGACCGGGGAGCTGTTTTTT	CASSIPAGGGTGELFF
TRBV18	TRBJ1-1	.	.	TGTGCCAGCTCACCTTATGGACAGCGCTTTAACACTGAAGCTTTCTTT	CASSPYGQRFNTEAFF
TRBV7-2	TRBJ2-2	TRBD2	.	TGTGCCAGCAGCTCGGGACTAGCGGCGAACACCGGGGAGCTGTTTTTT	CASSSGLAANTGELFF
TRBV6-5	TRBJ2-3	TRBD2	.	TGTGCCACCTCCTCTAGCGGGAAGGGAGATACGCAGTATTTT	CATSSSGKGDTQYF
TRBV5-1	TRBJ1-2	.	.	TGCGCCAGCAGCTTGGCCTTCGGCTACACCTTC	CASSLAFGYTF
TRBV28	TRBJ1-3	.	.	TGTGCCAGCAGTTTCGCTGGAAACACCATATATTTT	CASSFAGNTIYF
TRBV5-6	TRBJ2-1	TRBD2	.	TGTGCCAGCAGCGAAACGGGACTATCTGCCGACAATGAGCAGTTCTTC	CASSETGLSADNEQFF
TRBV7-3	TRBJ2-2	.	once	TGTGCCAGCAGCCCTCGTATCGCCGGGGAGCTGTTTTTT	CASSPRIAGELFF
TRBV11-3	TRBJ1-1	.	.	TGTGCCAGCAGCCTCCGGGCATCATGGACGGGGGAAGCTTTCTTT	CASSLRASWTGEAFF
TRBV14	TRBJ2-5	.	.	TGTGCCAGCAGCCGTAATCAGGGGATGGGAGAGACCCAGTACTTC	CASSRNQGMGETQYF
TRBV28	TRBJ1-3	.	.	TGTGCCAGCAGTTTGGGAGGAGAAACCTCTGGAAACACCATATATTTT	CASSLGGETSGNTIYF
TRBV28	TRBJ1-5	TRBD1	.	TGTGCCAGCAGCCCCGGACAGGGCGTCAATCAGCCCCAGCATTTT	CASSPGQGVNQPQHF
TRBV9	TRBJ2-1	TRBD1	few	TGTGCCAGCAGCGCTACAGGGGGGAGTTACAATGAGCAGTTCTTC	CASSATGGSYNEQFF
TRBV4-1	TRBJ2-5	TRBD1	.	TGCGCCAGCAGCCAAATAGGGACAGGGGGACGGGAGACCCAGTACTTC	CASSQIGTGGRETQYF
TRBV21-1	TRBJ1-4	.	.	TGTGCCAGCAGCATACTTCTACTCGCAACTAATGAAAAACTGTTTTTT	CASSILLLATNEKLFF
TRBV12-3/TRBV12-4	TRBJ1-1	.	once	TGTGCCAGCAGCTTGGCAGCTAAAAGGGGAGCTTTCTTT	CASSLAAKRGAFF
TRBV7-9	TRBJ2-3	TRBD2	.	TGTGCCAGCAGCTGGACTAGCGGACCACTCACAGATACGCAGTATTTT	CASSWTSGPLTDTQYF
TRBV11-3	TRBJ2-5	.	.	TGTGCCAGCAGCTTAGTGGCAAGCGGAGAGACCCAGTACTTC	CASSLVASGETQYF
TRBV4-3	TRBJ1-2	TRBD1	once	TGCGCCAGCAGCGACACAGGGGGCGGCAGCTATGGCTACACCTTC	CASSDTGGGSYGYTF
TRBV9	TRBJ2-7	TRBD2	.	TGTGCCAGCAGCGCTCTTCTGACTAGCGGGAGCCACGAGCAGTACTTC	CASSALLTSGSHEQYF
TRBV7-8	TRBJ2-7	.	few	TGTGCCAGCAGCTCTGAGGTGGCGTCCTACGAGCAGTACTTC	CASSSEVASYEQYF
TRBV4-3	TRBJ2-2	TRBD2	.	TGCGCCAGCAGCCGCGATCCCGGACTAGCGGGATTGGTTTCCGGGGAGCTGTTTTTT	CASSRDPGLAGLVSGELFF
TRBV5-1	TRBJ1-2	.	.	TGCGCCAGCAGCTTCTGGGCGGGGCCCTATGGCTACACCTTC	CASSFWAGPYGYTF
TRBV5-1	TRBJ2-1	.	.	TGCGCCAGCAGCTCCTCGATCGAGCGGAGATACAATGAGCAGTTCTTC	CASSSSIERRYNEQFF
TRBV9	TRBJ2-1	.	.	TGTGCCAGCAGCGAAACGGACACAGCCTACAATGAGCAGTTCTTC	CASSETDTAYNEQFF
TRBV4-1	TRBJ1-2	TRBD1	.	TGCGCCAGCAGCCTATCGGGACAGCCGAACTATGGCTACACCTTC	CASSLSGQPNYGYTF
TRBV6-2/TRBV6-3	TRBJ2-1	TRBD2	.	TGTGCCAGCAGTTACGGACTAGCGGGGGGGCGTCGGTTCTTC	CASSYGLAGGRRFF
TRBV6-2/TRBV6-3	TRBJ1-2	TRBD1	.	TGTGCCAGCAGTTACGGGACAGGGAAGGATGGCTACACCTTC	CASSYGTGKDGYTF
TRBV5-1	TRBJ1-5	TRBD1	.	TGCGCCAGCACGGAAGAGACAGGGGGCTATCAGCCCCAGCATTTT	CASTEETGGYQPQHF
TRBV27	TRBJ2-2	TRBD1	once	TGTGCCAGCAGTCGGCCGGGACAGGCTTACACCGGGGAGCTGTTTTTT	CASSRPGQAYTGELFF
TRBV7-9	TRBJ1-4	TRBD1	.	TGTGCCAGCAGCCCTCGGACAGGCGTAAATGAAAAACTGTTTTTT	CASSPRTGVNEKLFF
TRBV20-1	TRBJ2-7	.	.	TGCAGTGCTAGTCGAGAGTACGAGCAGTACTTC	CSASREYEQYF